The T cell receptor (beta chain) described here comes from a study of patients and donors after allogeneic stem cell transplantation. TCRdb re-called the RT-PCR reads through MiXCR, storing one row per CDR3 protein. The repertoire holds about 230,000 distinct CDR3 sequences, with 12% to 15% as singletons. This clonotype was observed many times. V lost 0 bases to trimming and J lost 4 bases, with 10 bases between them. From germline, CDR1 is KGHSH and CDR2 LQKENI. The CDR3 spans 15 residues. Specimen: blood, either unsorted or a sorted T cell fraction (not recorded which). This receptor was obtained from a human donor who was either an allogeneic HSCT recipient or a stem cell or donor lymphocyte infusion donor (not recorded which). It is not recorded whose cells these are; they may come from a transplant donor. The rearrangement uses TRBV18 and TRBJ2-1, with a tentative D call TRBD2 (6 bases). This CDR3 is CASSPPGSGYNEQFF. In nucleotides, the CDR3 is TGTGCCAGCTCACCACCCGGGAGCGGGTACAATGAGCAGTTCTTC. Full variable domain (remainder filled in from reference TRBV18 and TRBJ2-1): NAGVMQNPRHLVRRRGQEARLRCSPMKGHSHVYWYRQLPEEGLKFMVYLQKENIIDESGMPKERFSAEFPKEGPSILRIQQVVRGDSAAYFCASSPPGSGYNEQFFGPGTRLTVL.